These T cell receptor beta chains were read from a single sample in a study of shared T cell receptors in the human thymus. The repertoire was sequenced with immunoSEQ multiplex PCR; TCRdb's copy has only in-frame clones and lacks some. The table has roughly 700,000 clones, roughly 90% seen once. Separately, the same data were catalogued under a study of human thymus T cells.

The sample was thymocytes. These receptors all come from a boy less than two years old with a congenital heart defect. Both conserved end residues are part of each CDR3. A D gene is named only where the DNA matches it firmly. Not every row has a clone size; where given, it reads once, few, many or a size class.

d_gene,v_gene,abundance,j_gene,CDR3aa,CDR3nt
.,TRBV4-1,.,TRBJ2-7,CASSQGAAVISYEQYF,TGCGCCAGCAGCCAAGGGGCAGCGGTGATCTCCTACGAGCAGTACTTC
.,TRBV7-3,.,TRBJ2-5,CASSPGSGETQYF,TGTGCCAGCAGCCCGGGATCCGGGGAGACCCAGTACTTC
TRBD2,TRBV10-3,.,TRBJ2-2,CAISESATVLSGTGYTGELFF,TGTGCCATCAGTGAGTCGGCTACGGTTCTTAGCGGGACGGGGTACACCGGGGAGCTGTTTTTT
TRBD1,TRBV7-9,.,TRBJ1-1,CASSSPGQGPPEAFF,TGTGCCAGCAGCTCGCCGGGACAGGGGCCTCCGGAAGCTTTCTTT
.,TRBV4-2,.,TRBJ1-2,CASSQDGGRGIIYGYTF,TGTGCCAGCAGCCAAGATGGGGGACGGGGGATTATCTATGGCTACACCTTC
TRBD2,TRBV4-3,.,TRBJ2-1,CASSPRWQGEGEGYNEQFF,TGCGCCAGCAGCCCCCGCTGGCAAGGGGAGGGTGAGGGGTACAATGAGCAGTTCTTC
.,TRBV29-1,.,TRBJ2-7,CSVAVGGINEQYF,TGCAGCGTGGCCGTCGGGGGTATCAACGAGCAGTACTTC
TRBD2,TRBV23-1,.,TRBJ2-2,CASSQSGGGLAGGPRELFF,TGCGCCAGCAGTCAATCGGGAGGGGGACTAGCGGGAGGGCCCCGGGAGCTGTTTTTT
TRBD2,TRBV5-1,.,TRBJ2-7,CASSLWTSGEQYF,TGCGCCAGCAGCCTTTGGACTAGCGGCGAGCAGTACTTC
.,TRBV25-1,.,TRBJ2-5,CASSEATECGETQYF,TGTGCCAGCAGTGAAGCCACGGAGTGTGGGGAGACCCAGTACTTC
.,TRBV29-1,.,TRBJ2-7,CSVGGQYEQYF,TGCAGCGTTGGGGGGCAGTACGAGCAGTACTTC
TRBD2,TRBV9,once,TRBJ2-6,CASSASGTISNVLTF,TGTGCCAGCAGCGCCTCTGGGACTATATCAAACGTCCTGACTTTC
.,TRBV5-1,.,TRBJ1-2,CASSLGIFGQGIGGYTF,TGCGCCAGCAGCTTGGGGATCTTCGGCCAGGGGATTGGTGGCTACACCTTC
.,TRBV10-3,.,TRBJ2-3,CAISGTSTDTQYF,TGTGCCATCAGCGGTACTAGCACAGATACGCAGTATTTT
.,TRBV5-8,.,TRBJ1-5,CASSPAPYSNQPQHF,TGTGCCAGCAGCCCTGCCCCCTATAGCAATCAGCCCCAGCATTTT